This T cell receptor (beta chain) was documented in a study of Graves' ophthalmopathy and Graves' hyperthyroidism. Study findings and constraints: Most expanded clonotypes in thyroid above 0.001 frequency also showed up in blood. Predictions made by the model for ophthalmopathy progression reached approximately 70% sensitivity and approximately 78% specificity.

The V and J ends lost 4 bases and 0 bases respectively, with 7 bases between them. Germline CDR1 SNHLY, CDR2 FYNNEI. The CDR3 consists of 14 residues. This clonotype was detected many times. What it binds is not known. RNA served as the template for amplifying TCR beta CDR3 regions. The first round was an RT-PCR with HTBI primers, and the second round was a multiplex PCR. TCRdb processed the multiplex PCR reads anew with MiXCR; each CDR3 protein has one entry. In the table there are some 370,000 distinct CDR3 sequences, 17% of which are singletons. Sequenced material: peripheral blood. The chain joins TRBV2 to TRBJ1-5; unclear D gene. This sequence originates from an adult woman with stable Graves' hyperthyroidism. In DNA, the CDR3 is TGTGCCAGCAGTGTACCATATAGCAATCAGCCCCAGCATTTT. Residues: CASSVPYSNQPQHF.